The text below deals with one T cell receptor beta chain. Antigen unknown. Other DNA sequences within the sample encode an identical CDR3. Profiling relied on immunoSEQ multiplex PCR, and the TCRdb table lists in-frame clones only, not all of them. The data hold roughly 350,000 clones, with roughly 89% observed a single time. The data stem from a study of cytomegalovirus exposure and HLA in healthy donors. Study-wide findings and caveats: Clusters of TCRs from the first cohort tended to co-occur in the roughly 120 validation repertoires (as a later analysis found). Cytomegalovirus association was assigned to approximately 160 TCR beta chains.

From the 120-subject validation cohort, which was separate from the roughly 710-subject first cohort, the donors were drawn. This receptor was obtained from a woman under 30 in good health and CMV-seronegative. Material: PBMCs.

The CDR3 region has the DNA TGTGCCAGCAGTAGACAGGGCGGTGAAAAACTGTTTTTT. Amino acids: CASSRQGGEKLFF. This chain links TRBV6-5 with TRBJ1-4; 7 bases match TRBD1. With V trimmed by 5 bases and J by 7 bases, 4 bases remained unmatched. This CDR3 region has 13 residues. CDR1 MNHEY and CDR2 SVGAGI come from the germline V gene.